Here is one TCR beta chain with its context. Antigen unknown. From the 5' RACE reads, TCRdb called clonotypes with MiXCR, one entry per CDR3 protein. The sample holds over 350,000 distinct CDR3 sequences; approximately 15% are singletons and the top ten take around a fifth. The data originate from a study of T-cell memory formation after mild COVID-19. This CDR3 contains 15 residues. The germline V gene has CDR1 SEHNR and CDR2 FQNEAQ (reference sequence). The J segment lost 3 bases and the V segment lost 6 bases, leaving 8 bases of the junction unmatched. General study results and limits: Some responding clones appeared in pre-infection memory, suggesting cross-reactive memory joined.

Sequencing used PBMCs or a T cell subset sorted from them (not recorded which). The receptor comes from a man in his late teens or twenties who had mild COVID-19 (a few samples of this study predate the infection). Cell type and time point are not known. The genes are TRBV7-9 and TRBJ2-1; 7 bases are a match to TRBD2. The CDR3 DNA is TGTGCCAGCAGTTTAAGGAGCGGGGTCTACAATGAGCAGTTCTTC. Translated, it gives CASSLRSGVYNEQFF.